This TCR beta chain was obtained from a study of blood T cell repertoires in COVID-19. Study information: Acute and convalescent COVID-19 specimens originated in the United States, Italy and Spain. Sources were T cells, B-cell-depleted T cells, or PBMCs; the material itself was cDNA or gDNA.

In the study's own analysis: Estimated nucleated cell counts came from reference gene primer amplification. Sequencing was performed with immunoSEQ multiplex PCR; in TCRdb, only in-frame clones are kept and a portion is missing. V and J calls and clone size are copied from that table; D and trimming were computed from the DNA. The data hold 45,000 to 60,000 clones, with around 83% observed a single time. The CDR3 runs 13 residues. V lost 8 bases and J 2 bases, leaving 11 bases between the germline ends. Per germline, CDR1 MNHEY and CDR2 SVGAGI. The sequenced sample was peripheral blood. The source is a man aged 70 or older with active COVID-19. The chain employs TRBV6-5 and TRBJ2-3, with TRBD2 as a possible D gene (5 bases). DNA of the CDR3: TGTGCCAGCCCTTCGGGGTCCACAGATACGCAGTATTTT. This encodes CASPSGSTDTQYF.